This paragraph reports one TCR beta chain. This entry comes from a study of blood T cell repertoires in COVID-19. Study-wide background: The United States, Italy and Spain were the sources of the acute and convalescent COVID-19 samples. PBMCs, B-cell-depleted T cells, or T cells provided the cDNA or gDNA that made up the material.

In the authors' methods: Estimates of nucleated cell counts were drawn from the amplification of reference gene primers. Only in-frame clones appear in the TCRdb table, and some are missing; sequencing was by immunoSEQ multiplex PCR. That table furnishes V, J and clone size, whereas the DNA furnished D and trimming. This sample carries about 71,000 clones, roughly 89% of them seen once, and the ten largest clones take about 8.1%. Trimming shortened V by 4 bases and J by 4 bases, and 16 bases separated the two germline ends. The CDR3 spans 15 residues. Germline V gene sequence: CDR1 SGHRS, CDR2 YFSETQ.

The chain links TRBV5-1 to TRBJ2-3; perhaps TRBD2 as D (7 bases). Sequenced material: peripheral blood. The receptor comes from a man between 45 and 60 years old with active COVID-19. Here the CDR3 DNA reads TGCGCCAGCAGCCCAGGACGGGGGGCCGCAGATACGCAGTATTTT. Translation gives CASSPGRGAADTQYF.